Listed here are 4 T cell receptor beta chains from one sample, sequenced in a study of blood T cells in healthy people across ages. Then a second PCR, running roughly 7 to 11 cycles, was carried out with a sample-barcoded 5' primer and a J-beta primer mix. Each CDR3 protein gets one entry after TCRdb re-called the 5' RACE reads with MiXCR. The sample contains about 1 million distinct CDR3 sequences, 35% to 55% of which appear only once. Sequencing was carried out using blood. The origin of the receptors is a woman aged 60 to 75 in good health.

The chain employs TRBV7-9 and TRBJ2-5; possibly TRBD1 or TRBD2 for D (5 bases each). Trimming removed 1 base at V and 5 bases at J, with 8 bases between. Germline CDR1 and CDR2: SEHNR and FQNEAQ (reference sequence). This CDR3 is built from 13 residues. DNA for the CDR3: TGTGCCAGCAGCTTAGGGGACGAGGAGACCCAGTACTTC. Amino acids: CASSLGDEETQYF.

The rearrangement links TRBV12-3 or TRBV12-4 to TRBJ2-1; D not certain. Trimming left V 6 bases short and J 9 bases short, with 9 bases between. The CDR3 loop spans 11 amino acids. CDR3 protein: CASSYFSEQFF. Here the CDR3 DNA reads TGTGCCAGCAGCTACTTTAGTGAGCAGTTCTTC.

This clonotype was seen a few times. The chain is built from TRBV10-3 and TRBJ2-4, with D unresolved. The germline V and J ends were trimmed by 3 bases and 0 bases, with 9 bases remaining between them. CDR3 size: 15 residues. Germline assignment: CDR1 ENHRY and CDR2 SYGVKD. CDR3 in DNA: TGTGCCATCAGTGACCCCTTTGTAGCCAAAAACATTCAGTACTTC. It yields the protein CAISDPFVAKNIQYF.

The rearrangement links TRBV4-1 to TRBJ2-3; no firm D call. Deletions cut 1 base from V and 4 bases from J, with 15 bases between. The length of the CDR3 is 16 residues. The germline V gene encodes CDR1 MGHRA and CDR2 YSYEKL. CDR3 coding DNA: TGCGCCAGCAGCCAAGCATTCCCCACCACCCCAGATACGCAGTATTTT. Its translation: CASSQAFPTTPDTQYF.